Listed here are 2 T cell receptor beta chains from one sample, sequenced in a study of blood T cell repertoires in COVID-19. Clones were sequenced by immunoSEQ multiplex PCR, and TCRdb holds only the in-frame ones, with some missing. Of about 60,000 clones in the sample, 55% to 75% were seen once. What was sequenced was peripheral blood. These receptors all come from an older woman with COVID-19, enrolled during active disease.

The chain links TRBV7-9 to TRBJ1-1; D might be TRBD1 (5 bases). This CDR3 is 13 amino acids long. Germline CDR1 is SEHNR and CDR2 is FQNEAQ (reference sequence). Trimming pared 5 bases from V and 1 base from J, leaving 8 bases between. The DNA of the CDR3 is TGTGCCAGCAGCCGTCAGGGGAACACTGAAGCTTTCTTT. Translated, it gives CASSRQGNTEAFF.

The chain links TRBV11-3 to TRBJ2-1; the match to TRBD2 covers 13 bases. Germline V gene data show CDR1 as SGHNT and CDR2 as YENEEA. CDR3 size: 17 residues. V lost 0 bases, J lost 9 bases, and 8 bases stayed unmatched. The DNA for the CDR3 is TGTGCCAGCAGCTTAGACCATGGACTAGCGGGAGAAGGTGAGCAGTTCTTC. This gives the protein CASSLDHGLAGEGEQFF. The whole variable domain, filled in from reference TRBV11-3 and TRBJ2-1, reads EAGVVQSPRYKIIEKKQPVAFWCNPISGHNTLYWYLQNLGQGPELLIRYENEEAVDDSQLPKDRFSAERLKGVDSTLKIQPAELGDSAVYLCASSLDHGLAGEGEQFFGPGTRLTVL.